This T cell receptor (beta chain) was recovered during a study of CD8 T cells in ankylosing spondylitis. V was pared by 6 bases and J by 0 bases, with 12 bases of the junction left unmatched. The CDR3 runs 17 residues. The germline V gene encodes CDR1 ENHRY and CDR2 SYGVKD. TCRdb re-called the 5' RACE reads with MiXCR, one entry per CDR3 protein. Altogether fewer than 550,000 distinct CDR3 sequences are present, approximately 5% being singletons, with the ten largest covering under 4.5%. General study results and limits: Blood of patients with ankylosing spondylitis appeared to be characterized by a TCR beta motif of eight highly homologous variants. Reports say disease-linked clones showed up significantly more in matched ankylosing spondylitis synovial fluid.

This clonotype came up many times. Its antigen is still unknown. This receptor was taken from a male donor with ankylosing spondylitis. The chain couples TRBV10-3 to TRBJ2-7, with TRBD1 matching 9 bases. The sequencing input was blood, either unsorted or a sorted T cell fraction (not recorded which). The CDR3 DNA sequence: TGTGCCATCAGGAAATTTACAGGGGGCGATAGCTCCTACGAGCAGTACTTC. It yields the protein CAIRKFTGGDSSYEQYF.